Each of the 31 T cell receptor beta chains below was sequenced from the same sample in a study of T cell responses to AZD1222 COVID-19 vaccine. Data came from immunoSEQ multiplex PCR; TCRdb stores just in-frame clones and leaves some out. The sample comprises more than 95,000 clones, around 92% of which are singletons, and about 1.1% rests with the top ten. This specimen was peripheral blood, taken on day 0 of AZD1222 vaccination. Every receptor here comes from an adult in good health.

The V gene is TRBV12-3 or TRBV12-4, the J gene TRBJ1-5; possibly TRBD1 for D (6 bases). The CDR3 runs to 13 residues. Trimming stripped 7 bases from V and 5 bases from J, with 12 bases between. The CDR3 reads CASMWTADQPQHF. The DNA of the CDR3 is TGTGCCAGCATGTGGACAGCCGATCAGCCCCAGCATTTT.

This chain joins TRBV5-5 and TRBJ2-2, with D perhaps TRBD1 or TRBD2 (5 bases each). There are 15 residues in the CDR3. Germline CDR1 SGHKS, CDR2 YYEKEE (reference sequence). Trimming stripped 4 bases from V and 2 bases from J, with 12 bases between. CDR3 in DNA: TGTGCCAGCAGCCCTCCGGGACGCAACACCGGGGAGCTGTTTTTT. It encodes CASSPPGRNTGELFF.

This clone came up once. The chain has TRBV7-9 and TRBJ1-1; the D gene is possibly TRBD1 (5 bases). CDR1 and CDR2 (germline): SEHNR, FQNEAQ (reference sequence). Trimming took off 3 bases at V and 5 bases at J, with 16 bases between the two ends. The CDR3 runs to 15 residues. The DNA of the CDR3 is TGTGCCAGCAGCTTCGATTTCCCAGGGCGGACTGAAGCTTTCTTT. It specifies CASSFDFPGRTEAFF.

The chain has TRBV19 and TRBJ1-1; TRBD1 might be the D (5 bases). This CDR3 is 14 amino acids long. The germline CDR1 and CDR2 sequences are LNHDA and SQIVND (reference sequence). V lost 3 bases to trimming and J lost 8 bases, with 16 bases between them. CDR3 bases: TGTGCCAGTAGTATTGGTGAGGGACCGATGGAAGCTTTCTTT. Translating it yields CASSIGEGPMEAFF.

This clone was seen a few times. This chain joins TRBV6-5 and TRBJ1-1, with D tentatively TRBD1 (6 bases). The CDR3 is 13 residues long. Germline V gene data show CDR1 as MNHEY and CDR2 as SVGAGI. Trimming stripped 8 bases from V and 11 bases from J, with 21 bases between. The CDR3 nucleotides read TGTGCCAGCCGAAGTACTAACAGGGAACGGGCTTTCTTT. Residues: CASRSTNRERAFF.

The chain couples TRBV6-4 to TRBJ1-6; D is uncertain. The CDR3 is made up of 14 amino acids. The V end was cut by 6 bases, the J end by 5 bases, with 11 bases between. The germline V gene encodes CDR1 MRHNA and CDR2 SNTAGT. The CDR3 DNA follows: TGTGCCAGCAGCGCGGACGGAGATAATTCACCCCTCCACTTT. Translation: CASSADGDNSPLHF.

V and J are TRBV9 and TRBJ1-4, with 7 bases matching TRBD1. V lost 2 bases, J lost 2 bases, and 3 bases stayed unmatched. The germline CDR1 and CDR2 sequences are SGDLS and YYNGEE. This CDR3 has 15 residues. The CDR3 sequence: CASSVSTGTNEKLFF. The CDR3 bases are TGTGCCAGCAGCGTCTCGACAGGGACTAATGAAAAACTGTTTTTT.

The chain recombines TRBV6-5 with TRBJ1-1; 10 nucleotides line up with TRBD1. With 4 bases clipped from V and 12 bases from J, the junction kept 5 bases outside the gene matches. CDR3 size: 12 residues. Germline CDR1 and CDR2: MNHEY and SVGAGI. This chain's CDR3 is CASSFRDRGTFF. CDR3 coding DNA: TGTGCCAGCAGTTTCCGGGACAGGGGAACTTTCTTT.

This chain uses TRBV5-4 with TRBJ1-3, with D uncertain. The V end lost 4 bases, the J end lost 1 base, and 12 bases lay between the germline ends. Germline V CDR1 and CDR2: SGHNT, YYREEE (reference sequence). The CDR3 is made up of 15 amino acids. DNA of the CDR3: TGTGCCAGCAGCCTTGACCCGGGATCTGGAAACACCATATATTTT. It is translated as CASSLDPGSGNTIYF.

This rearrangement joins TRBV27 to TRBJ1-1; TRBD1 matches at 7 bases. The V gene end was trimmed by 5 bases and the J gene end by 5 bases; junction bases not matched to a gene: 8. This CDR3 has 14 residues. Per the germline V gene, CDR1 is MNHEY and CDR2 is SMNVEV (reference sequence). CDR3 amino acids: CASSPPTGRTEAFF. The CDR3 DNA is TGTGCCAGCAGTCCGCCGACAGGGAGGACTGAAGCTTTCTTT.

V usage is TRBV4-1 and J usage is TRBJ1-1; D not resolved. V was trimmed by 4 bases and J by 1 base, leaving 16 bases between them. Germline values: CDR1 MGHRA, CDR2 YSYEKL. The CDR3 has 16 residues. CDR3 sequence: CASSPQSRAQNTEAFF. For the CDR3, the DNA is TGCGCCAGCAGCCCGCAAAGCCGAGCGCAGAACACTGAAGCTTTCTTT.

The rearrangement uses TRBV5-1 and TRBJ2-1; 13 bases agree with TRBD2. Per germline, CDR1 SGHRS and CDR2 YFSETQ. V was clipped by 5 bases and J by 6 bases; unmatched bases: 5. The CDR3 is made up of 15 amino acids. The chain's CDR3 is CASRLGTSGTNEQFF. CDR3 bases: TGCGCCAGCAGACTCGGGACTAGCGGGACCAATGAGCAGTTCTTC. Combining the CDR3 with reference TRBV5-1 and TRBJ2-1 gives the whole variable domain KAGVTQTPRYLIKTRGQQVTLSCSPISGHRSVSWYQQTPGQGLQFLFEYFSETQRNKGNFPGRFSGRQFSNSRSEMNVSTLELGDSALYLCASRLGTSGTNEQFFGPGTRLTVL.

This chain connects TRBV27 to TRBJ2-1; 7 nucleotides match TRBD2. This CDR3 is built from 14 residues. V was pared by 3 bases and J by 3 bases, with 2 bases of the junction left unmatched. Germline CDR1 MNHEY, CDR2 SMNVEV (reference sequence). This CDR3 is CASSFLAVYNEQFF. CDR3 coding DNA: TGTGCCAGCAGTTTTCTAGCGGTCTACAATGAGCAGTTCTTC.

This sequence joins TRBV21-1 and TRBJ1-5; TRBD1 reflects the table's D call only, with no check against the DNA. TRBV21-1 corresponds to a pseudogene. The CDR3 is 15 residues long. The CDR3 nucleotides read TGTGCCAGCACCGCGACAGGGCCCCTTCATATGCCCCAGCATTTT. Protein sequence: CASTATGPLHMPQHF.

This chain connects TRBV28 to TRBJ1-2; D call uncertain. V dropped 4 bases and J dropped 5 bases, with 14 bases sitting between them. This CDR3 is 14 amino acids long. Germline CDR1 MDHEN, CDR2 SYDVKM. CDR3 protein: CASSSQGPPYGYTF. The CDR3 coding sequence is TGTGCCAGCAGTTCTCAAGGCCCCCCTTATGGCTACACCTTC.

The chain combines TRBV28 with TRBJ1-2, with D possibly matching TRBD1 (6 bases). Between the trimmed V and J ends, which lost 4 bases and 4 bases, there was a span of 16 bases. The CDR3 covers 15 residues. The germline gives CDR1 MDHEN, CDR2 SYDVKM. The CDR3 DNA follows: TGTGCCAGCAGTTCCGGGGGGGCCCAGCCCTATGGCTACACCTTC. Encoded protein: CASSSGGAQPYGYTF.

The rearrangement links TRBV4-1 to TRBJ2-7, with 9 bases matching TRBD2. The germline V gene encodes CDR1 MGHRA and CDR2 YSYEKL. The CDR3 is 16 amino acids. V lost 0 bases, J lost 5 bases, and 8 bases stayed unmatched. The CDR3 nucleotides are TGCGCCAGCAGCCAAGATGGGACTAGCAGTCTGAACGAGCAGTACTTC. Encoded protein: CASSQDGTSSLNEQYF.

J is TRBJ1-5 and V is TRBV7-8, with 8 bases identical to TRBD1. CDR1 and CDR2 from the germline V gene are SGHVS and FQNEAQ. There are 17 residues in the CDR3. Trimming took 1 base from V and 0 from J; bases not matched to a gene: 5. The CDR3 loop reads CASSLVKDRDSNQPQHF. The CDR3 coding sequence is TGTGCCAGCAGCTTAGTAAAGGACAGGGATAGCAATCAGCCCCAGCATTTT.

The rearrangement joins TRBV7-2 to TRBJ2-7; D gene ambiguous. Germline lookup yields CDR1 SGHTA and CDR2 FQGNSA. The CDR3 totals 11 residues. The V end was cut by 4 bases, the J end by 4 bases, with 5 bases between. The CDR3 loop is CASSSLYEQYF. The CDR3 DNA follows: TGTGCCAGCAGCTCTCTTTACGAGCAGTACTTC.

The V call is TRBV5-1, the J call TRBJ1-5; the D is unclear. The CDR3 runs to 13 residues. Germline V lookup: CDR1 SGHRS, CDR2 YFSETQ. Trimming left V 0 bases short and J 1 base short, with 2 bases between. DNA of the CDR3: TGCGCCAGCAGCTTGGACAGCAATCAGCCCCAGCATTTT. It yields the protein CASSLDSNQPQHF.

This rearrangement joins TRBV11-2 to TRBJ1-1; D ambiguous. Trimming took 0 bases from V and 5 from J, leaving 10 bases between them. CDR1 and CDR2 from the germline V gene are SGHAT and FQNNGV. The CDR3 spans 14 residues. The CDR3 DNA is TGTGCCAGCAGCTTAGATGGACTTGGGACTGAAGCTTTCTTT. It codes for CASSLDGLGTEAFF. Supplemented by reference TRBV11-2 and TRBJ1-1, the full variable domain reads EAGVAQSPRYKIIEKRQSVAFWCNPISGHATLYWYQQILGQGPKLLIQFQNNGVVDDSQLPKDRFSAERLKGVDSTLKIQPAKLEDSAVYLCASSLDGLGTEAFFGQGTRLTVV.

This chain uses TRBV19 with TRBJ1-5; tentatively, D is TRBD1 (5 bases). Per germline, CDR1 LNHDA and CDR2 SQIVND (reference sequence). This CDR3 spans 15 amino acids. The ends were cut back, 5 bases at V and 3 bases at J, with 14 bases in the middle. The CDR3 is CASSGDGYINQPQHF. CDR3 DNA: TGTGCCAGTAGTGGGGACGGGTACATCAATCAGCCCCAGCATTTT.

This clone was counted a single time. V is TRBV10-3 and J is TRBJ1-2; D call uncertain. Germline V gene lookup returns CDR1 ENHRY and CDR2 SYGVKD. V shed 3 bases and J shed 1 base, with 9 bases lying between them. This CDR3 has 14 amino acids. In DNA form, the CDR3 reads TGTGCCATCAGTGAAGGGCACCTTAACTATGGCTACACCTTC. Residues: CAISEGHLNYGYTF.

This clone was seen a handful of times. The J gene is TRBJ2-1, the V gene TRBV6-2 or TRBV6-3; 8 bases map to TRBD2. Germline loops: CDR1 MNHEY, CDR2 SVGEGT. V shed 5 bases, J shed 0 bases, and the junction held 0 bases outside the gene matches. The length of the CDR3 is 14 residues. The CDR3 spells CASSSGSSYNEQFF. The CDR3 nucleotides are TGTGCCAGCAGTAGCGGGAGCTCCTACAATGAGCAGTTCTTC.

This chain connects TRBV4-1 to TRBJ1-2; D is uncertain. Germline V gives CDR1 MGHRA, CDR2 YSYEKL. V lost 5 bases and J 3 bases, leaving 16 bases between the germline ends. CDR3 length: 15 amino acids. Written as DNA, the CDR3 is TGCGCCAGCAGCAGCGGACCGACCCGGGACTATGGCTACACCTTC. Amino acid sequence: CASSSGPTRDYGYTF.

The chain carries TRBV19 and TRBJ1-2; possibly TRBD1 for D (5 bases). In germline, CDR1 is LNHDA, CDR2 SQIVND (reference sequence). This CDR3 contains 15 residues. V was trimmed by 5 bases and J by 2 bases, leaving 15 bases between them. The CDR3 DNA reads as TGTGCCAGTAGTGGGACCGGGACTGAGAACTATGGCTACACCTTC. This translates into CASSGTGTENYGYTF.

The sample holds one count of this clone. V is TRBV18 and J is TRBJ2-5; D ambiguous. This CDR3 region has 13 residues. Germline CDR1 and CDR2: KGHSH and LQKENI. V lost 6 bases, J lost 2 bases, and 10 bases lay in between. In DNA, the CDR3 is TGTGCCAGCTCCCCAAGGCATCAAGAGACCCAGTACTTC. It codes for CASSPRHQETQYF.

The V call is TRBV3-1 (or the pseudogene TRBV3-2), the J call TRBJ1-1; D gene unclear. This CDR3 contains 13 residues. Trimming stripped 4 bases from V and 3 bases from J, with 9 bases between. CDR1 is LGHDT and CDR2 is YNNKEL in the germline V gene (reference sequence). Here the CDR3 DNA reads TGTGCCAGCAGCCCCCGGAGGGACACTGAAGCTTTCTTT. Protein sequence: CASSPRRDTEAFF.

The V call is TRBV2, the J call TRBJ1-2; D remains ambiguous. The germline V gene encodes CDR1 SNHLY and CDR2 FYNNEI. The CDR3 length is 13 residues. Trimming stripped 2 bases from V and 2 bases from J, with 6 bases between. The CDR3 is CASSENTNYGYTF. The DNA of the CDR3 is TGTGCCAGCAGTGAAAACACAAACTATGGCTACACCTTC.

This sequence joins TRBV14 and TRBJ2-1; tentative D call: TRBD1 (6 bases). Germline V gene sequence: CDR1 SGHDN, CDR2 FVKESK. This CDR3 is 15 amino acids long. Trimming took 2 bases from V and 6 from J, leaving 14 bases between them. CDR3 bases: TGTGCCAGCAGCCAATTATACAGGGCGGGCAATGAGCAGTTCTTC. This codes for CASSQLYRAGNEQFF.

This rearrangement joins TRBV5-1 to TRBJ2-5, with D possibly matching TRBD2 (6 bases). CDR1 is SGHRS, CDR2 YFSETQ, per germline. With 0 bases removed from V and 1 base from J, the gap between germline ends came to 10 bases. CDR3 length: 15 residues. CDR3 protein: CASSLAAGFQETQYF. CDR3 DNA sequence: TGCGCCAGCAGCTTGGCCGCGGGGTTCCAAGAGACCCAGTACTTC.